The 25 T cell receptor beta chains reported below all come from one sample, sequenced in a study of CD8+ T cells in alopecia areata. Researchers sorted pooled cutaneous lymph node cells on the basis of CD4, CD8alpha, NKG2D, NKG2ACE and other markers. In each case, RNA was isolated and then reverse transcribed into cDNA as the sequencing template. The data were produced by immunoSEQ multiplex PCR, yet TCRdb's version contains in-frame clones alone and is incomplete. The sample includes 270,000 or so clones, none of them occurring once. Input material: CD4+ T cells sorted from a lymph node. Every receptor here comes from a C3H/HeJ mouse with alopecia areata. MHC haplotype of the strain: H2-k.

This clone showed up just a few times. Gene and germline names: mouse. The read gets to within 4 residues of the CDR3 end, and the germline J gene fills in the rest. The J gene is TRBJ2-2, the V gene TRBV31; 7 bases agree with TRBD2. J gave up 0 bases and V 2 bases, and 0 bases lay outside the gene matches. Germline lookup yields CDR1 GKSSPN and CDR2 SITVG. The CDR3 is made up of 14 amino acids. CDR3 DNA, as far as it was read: TGTGCCTGGAGTACTGGGGCAAACACCGGG. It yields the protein CAWSTGANTG. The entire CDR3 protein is CAWSTGANTGQLYF.

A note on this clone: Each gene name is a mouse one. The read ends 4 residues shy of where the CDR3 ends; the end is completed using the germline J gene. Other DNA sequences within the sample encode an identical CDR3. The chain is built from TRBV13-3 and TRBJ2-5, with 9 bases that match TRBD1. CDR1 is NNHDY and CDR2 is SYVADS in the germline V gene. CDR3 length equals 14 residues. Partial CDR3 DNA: TGTGCCAGCAGCGCCGACAGGGGGGGAGAC. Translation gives CASSADRGGD. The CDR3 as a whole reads CASSADRGGDTQYF.

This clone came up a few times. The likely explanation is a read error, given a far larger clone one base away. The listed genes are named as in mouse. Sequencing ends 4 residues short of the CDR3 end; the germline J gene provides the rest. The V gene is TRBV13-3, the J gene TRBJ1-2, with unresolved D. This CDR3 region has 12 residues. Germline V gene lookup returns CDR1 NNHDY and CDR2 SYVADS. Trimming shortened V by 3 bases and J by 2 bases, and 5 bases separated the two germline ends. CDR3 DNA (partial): TGTGCCAGCAGTGGAGGGAACTCC. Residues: CASSGGNS. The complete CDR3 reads CASSGGNSDYTF.

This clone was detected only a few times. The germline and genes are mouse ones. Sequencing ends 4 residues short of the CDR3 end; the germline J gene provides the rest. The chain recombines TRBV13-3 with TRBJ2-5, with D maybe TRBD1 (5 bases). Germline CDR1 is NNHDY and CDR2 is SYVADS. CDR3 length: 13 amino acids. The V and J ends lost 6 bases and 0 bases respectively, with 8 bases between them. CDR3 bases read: TGTGCCAGCATGGACACCAACCAAGAC. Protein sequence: CASMDTNQD. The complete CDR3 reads CASMDTNQDTQYF.

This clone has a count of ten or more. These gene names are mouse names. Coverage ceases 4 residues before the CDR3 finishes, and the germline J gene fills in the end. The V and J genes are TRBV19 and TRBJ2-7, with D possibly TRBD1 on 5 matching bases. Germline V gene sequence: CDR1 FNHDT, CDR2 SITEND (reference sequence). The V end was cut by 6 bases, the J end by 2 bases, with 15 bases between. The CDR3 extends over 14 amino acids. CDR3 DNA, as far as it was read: TGTGCCAGCACTTCCCCGGACAAAACCTAT. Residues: CASTSPDKTY. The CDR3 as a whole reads CASTSPDKTYEQYF.

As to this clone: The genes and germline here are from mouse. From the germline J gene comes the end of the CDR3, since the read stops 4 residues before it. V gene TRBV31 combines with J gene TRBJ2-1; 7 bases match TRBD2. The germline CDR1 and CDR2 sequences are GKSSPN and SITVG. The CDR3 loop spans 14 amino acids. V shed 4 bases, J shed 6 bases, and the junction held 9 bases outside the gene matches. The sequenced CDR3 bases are TGTGCCTGGAAAACTGGGGTATTGGGTGCT. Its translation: CAWKTGVLGA. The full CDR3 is CAWKTGVLGAEQFF.

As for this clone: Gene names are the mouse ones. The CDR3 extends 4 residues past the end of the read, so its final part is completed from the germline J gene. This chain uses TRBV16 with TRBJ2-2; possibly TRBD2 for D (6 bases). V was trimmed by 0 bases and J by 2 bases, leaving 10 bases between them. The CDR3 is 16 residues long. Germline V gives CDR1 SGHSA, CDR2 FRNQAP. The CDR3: CASSLDVGLNTGQLYF. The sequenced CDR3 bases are TGTGCAAGCAGCTTAGATGTGGGACTTAACACCGGG.

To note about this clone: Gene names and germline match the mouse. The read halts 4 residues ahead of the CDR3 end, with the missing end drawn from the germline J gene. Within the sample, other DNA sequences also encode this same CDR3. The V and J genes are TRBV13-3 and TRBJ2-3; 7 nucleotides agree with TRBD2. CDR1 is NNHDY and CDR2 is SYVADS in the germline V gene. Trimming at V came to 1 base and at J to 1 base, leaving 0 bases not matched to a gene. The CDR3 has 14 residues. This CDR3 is CASSDLGGAETLYF. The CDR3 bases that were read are TGTGCCAGCAGTGATCTGGGGGGTGCAGAA.

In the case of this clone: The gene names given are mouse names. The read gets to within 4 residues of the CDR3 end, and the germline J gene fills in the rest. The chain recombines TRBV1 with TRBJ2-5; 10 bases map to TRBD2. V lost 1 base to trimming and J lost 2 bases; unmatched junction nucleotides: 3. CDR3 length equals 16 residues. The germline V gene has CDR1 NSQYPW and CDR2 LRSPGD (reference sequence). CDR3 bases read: TGCACCTGCAGTGCAGCTAGACTGGGGGGCCAAGAC. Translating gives CTCSAARLGGQD. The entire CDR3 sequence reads CTCSAARLGGQDTQYF.

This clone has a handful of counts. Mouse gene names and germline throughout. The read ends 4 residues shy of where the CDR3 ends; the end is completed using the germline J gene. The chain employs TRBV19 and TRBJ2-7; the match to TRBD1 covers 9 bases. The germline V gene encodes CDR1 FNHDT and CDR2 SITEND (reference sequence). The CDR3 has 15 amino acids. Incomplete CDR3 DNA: TGTGCCAGCAGTATTACCGGGACAGGGAGGGAT. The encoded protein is CASSITGTGRD. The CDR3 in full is CASSITGTGRDEQYF.

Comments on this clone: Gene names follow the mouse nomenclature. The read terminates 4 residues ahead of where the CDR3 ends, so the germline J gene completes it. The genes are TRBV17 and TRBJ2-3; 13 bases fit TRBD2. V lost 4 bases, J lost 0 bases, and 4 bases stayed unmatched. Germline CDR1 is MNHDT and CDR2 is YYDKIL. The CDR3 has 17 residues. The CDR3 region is CASSKGLGGNSAETLYF. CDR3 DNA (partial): TGTGCTAGCAGTAAGGGACTGGGGGGGAATAGTGCAGAA. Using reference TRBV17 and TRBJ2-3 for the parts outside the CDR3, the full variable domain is DTTVKQNPRYKLARVGKPVNLICSQTMNHDTMYWYQKKPNQAPKLLLFYYDKILNREADTFEKFQSSRPNNSFCSLYIGSAGLEYSAMYLCASSKGLGGNSAETLYFGSGTRLTVL.

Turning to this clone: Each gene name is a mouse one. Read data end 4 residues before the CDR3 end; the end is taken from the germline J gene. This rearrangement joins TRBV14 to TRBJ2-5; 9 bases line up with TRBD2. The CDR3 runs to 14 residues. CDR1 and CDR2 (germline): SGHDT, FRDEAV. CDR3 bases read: TGTGCCAGCAGTTTCCGGGACTGGGAAGAC. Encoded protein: CASSFRDWED. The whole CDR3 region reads CASSFRDWEDTQYF.

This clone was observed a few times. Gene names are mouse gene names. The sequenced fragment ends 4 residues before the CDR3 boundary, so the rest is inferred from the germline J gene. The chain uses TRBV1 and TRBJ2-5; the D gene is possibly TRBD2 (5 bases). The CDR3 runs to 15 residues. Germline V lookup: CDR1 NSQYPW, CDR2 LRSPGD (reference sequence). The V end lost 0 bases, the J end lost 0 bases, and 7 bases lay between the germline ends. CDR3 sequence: CTCSADVGNQDTQYF. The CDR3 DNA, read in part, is TGCACCTGCAGTGCAGATGTGGGGAACCAAGAC.

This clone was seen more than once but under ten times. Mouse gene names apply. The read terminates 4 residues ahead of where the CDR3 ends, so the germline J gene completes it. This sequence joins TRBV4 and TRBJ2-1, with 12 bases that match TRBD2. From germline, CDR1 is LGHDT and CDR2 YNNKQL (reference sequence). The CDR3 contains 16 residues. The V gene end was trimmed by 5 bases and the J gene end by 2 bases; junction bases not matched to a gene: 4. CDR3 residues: CASSGTGGPHYAEQFF. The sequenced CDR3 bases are TGTGCCAGCAGCGGGACTGGGGGGCCTCACTATGCT.

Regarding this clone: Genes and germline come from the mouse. This CDR3 is CASSLSGLGGNYAEQFF. CDR3 DNA, as far as it was read: TGTGCCAGCTCTCTCTCGGGACTGGGGGGGAACTATGCT. The V call is TRBV12-1, the J call TRBJ2-1; 13 bases line up with TRBD2. The CDR3 goes on 4 residues after the read ends, and that part is filled in from the germline J gene. Germline CDR1 reads SGHSN; CDR2 reads HYEKVE. The junction had 2 bases not matched to a gene; V was cut back by 0 bases and J by 1 base. The CDR3 extends over 17 amino acids.

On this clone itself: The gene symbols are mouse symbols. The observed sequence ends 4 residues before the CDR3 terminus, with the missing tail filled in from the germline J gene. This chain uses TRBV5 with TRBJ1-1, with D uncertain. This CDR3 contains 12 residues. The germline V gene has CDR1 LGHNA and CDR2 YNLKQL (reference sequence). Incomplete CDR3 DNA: TGTGCCAGCAGCCAAGATGCAGCA. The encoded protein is CASSQDAA. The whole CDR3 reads CASSQDAAEVFF.

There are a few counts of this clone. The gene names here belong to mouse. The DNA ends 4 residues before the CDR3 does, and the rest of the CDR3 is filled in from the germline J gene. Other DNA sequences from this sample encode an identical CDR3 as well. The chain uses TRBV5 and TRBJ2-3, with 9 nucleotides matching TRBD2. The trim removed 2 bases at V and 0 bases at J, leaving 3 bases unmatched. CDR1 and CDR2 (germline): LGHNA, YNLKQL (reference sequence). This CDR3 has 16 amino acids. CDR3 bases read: TGTGCCAGCAGCCAACCGGGACTGGGTAGTGCAGAA. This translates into CASSQPGLGSAE. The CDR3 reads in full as CASSQPGLGSAETLYF.

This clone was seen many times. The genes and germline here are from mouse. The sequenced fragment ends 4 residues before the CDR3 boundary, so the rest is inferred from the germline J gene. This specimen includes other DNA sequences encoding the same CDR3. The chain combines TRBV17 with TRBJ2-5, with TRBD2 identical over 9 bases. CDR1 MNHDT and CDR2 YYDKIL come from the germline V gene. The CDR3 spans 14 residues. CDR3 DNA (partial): TGTGCTAGCAGTTCCCGGGACTGGGAAGAC. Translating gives CASSSRDWED. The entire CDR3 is CASSSRDWEDTQYF.

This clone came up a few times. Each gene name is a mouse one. The CDR3 spells CASSQEKGQGTYEQYF. CDR3 DNA, as far as it was read: TGTGCCAGCAGCCAAGAGAAAGGACAGGGGACCTAT. The V and J genes are TRBV5 and TRBJ2-7; TRBD1 agrees at 9 bases. The sequenced fragment ends 4 residues before the CDR3 boundary, so the rest is inferred from the germline J gene. The CDR3 extends over 16 amino acids. The germline V gene has CDR1 LGHNA and CDR2 YNLKQL (reference sequence). J lost 2 bases, V lost 0 bases, and 5 bases had no gene match.

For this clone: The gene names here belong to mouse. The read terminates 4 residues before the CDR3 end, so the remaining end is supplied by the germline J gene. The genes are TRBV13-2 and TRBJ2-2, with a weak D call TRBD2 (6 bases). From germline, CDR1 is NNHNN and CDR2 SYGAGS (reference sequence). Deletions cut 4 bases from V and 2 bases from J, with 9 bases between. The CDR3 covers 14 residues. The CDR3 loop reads CASGSGGNTGQLYF. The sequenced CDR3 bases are TGTGCCAGCGGTTCCGGGGGGAACACCGGG.

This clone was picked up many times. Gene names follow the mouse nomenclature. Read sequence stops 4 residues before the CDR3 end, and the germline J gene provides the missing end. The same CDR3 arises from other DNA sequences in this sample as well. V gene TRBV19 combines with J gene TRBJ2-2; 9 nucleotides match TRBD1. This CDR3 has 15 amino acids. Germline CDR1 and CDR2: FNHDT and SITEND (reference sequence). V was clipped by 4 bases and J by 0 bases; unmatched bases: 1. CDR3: CASSRDRANTGQLYF. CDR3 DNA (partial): TGTGCCAGCAGTCGGGACAGGGCAAACACCGGG.

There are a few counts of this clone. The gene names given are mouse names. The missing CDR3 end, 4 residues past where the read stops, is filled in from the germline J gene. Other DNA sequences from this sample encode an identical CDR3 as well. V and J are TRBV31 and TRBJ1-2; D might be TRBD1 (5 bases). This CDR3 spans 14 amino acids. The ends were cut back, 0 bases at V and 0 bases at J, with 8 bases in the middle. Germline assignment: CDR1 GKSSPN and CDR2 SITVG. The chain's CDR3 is CAWSLDSANSDYTF. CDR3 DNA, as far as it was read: TGTGCCTGGAGTCTTGACAGCGCAAACTCC.

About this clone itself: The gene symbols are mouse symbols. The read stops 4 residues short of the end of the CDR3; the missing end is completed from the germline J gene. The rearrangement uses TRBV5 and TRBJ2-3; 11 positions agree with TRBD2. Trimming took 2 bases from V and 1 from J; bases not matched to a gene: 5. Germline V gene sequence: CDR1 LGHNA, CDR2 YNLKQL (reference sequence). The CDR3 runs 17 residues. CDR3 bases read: TGTGCCAGCAGCCAACTGGGACTGGGGGAGGGTGCAGAA. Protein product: CASSQLGLGEGAE. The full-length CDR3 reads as CASSQLGLGEGAETLYF.

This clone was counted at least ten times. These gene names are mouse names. CDR3 region: CTCSATGTVSYEQYF. The part of the CDR3 DNA that was read is TGCACCTGCAGTGCGACCGGGACTGTCTCCTAT. The chain couples TRBV1 to TRBJ2-7, with 7 nucleotides matching TRBD2. The read falls 4 residues short of the CDR3 end, and the missing part is taken from the germline J gene. The germline V gene encodes CDR1 NSQYPW and CDR2 LRSPGD (reference sequence). With V trimmed by 3 bases and J by 0 bases, 5 bases remained unmatched. CDR3 length: 15 residues.

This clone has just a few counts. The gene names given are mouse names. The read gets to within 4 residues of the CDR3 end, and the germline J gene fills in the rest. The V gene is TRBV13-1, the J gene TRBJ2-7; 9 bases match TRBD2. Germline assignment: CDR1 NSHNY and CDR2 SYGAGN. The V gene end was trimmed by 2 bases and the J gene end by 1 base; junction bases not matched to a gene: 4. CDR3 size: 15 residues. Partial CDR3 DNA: TGTGCCAGCAGTGAGTGGGGGGGCGCTTCCTAT. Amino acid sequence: CASSEWGGASY. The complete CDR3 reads CASSEWGGASYEQYF.